Listed here are 24 T cell receptor beta chains from one sample, sequenced in a study of T cells expressing NK-cell markers. From the 5' RACE reads, TCRdb lists one entry per CDR3 protein and no DNA. The sample totals some 150,000 distinct CDR3 sequences. Material: blood T cells: a sorted CD56 or NKG2C T cell subset, CD4+ or CD8+ T cells, or bulk PBMC T cells (not recorded which). The receptors come from a man aged 18-30 years in good health.

The V call is TRBV12-3 or TRBV12-4, the J call TRBJ2-5; no DNA is available, so the TRBD1 call from TCRdb remains unchecked. The CDR3 covers 16 residues. The CDR3 region is CASSPTPTRAGETQYF.

CDR3 amino acids: CASSYSIEGVSNTEAFF. The rearrangement links TRBV6-5 to TRBJ1-1; TCRdb returns TRBD1, unconfirmable since there is no DNA. Germline V lookup: CDR1 MNHEY, CDR2 SVGAGI. This CDR3 contains 17 residues.

The gene calls are TRBV3-1 and TRBJ2-6. The CDR3 sequence is 13 residues long. Germline values: CDR1 LGHDT, CDR2 YNNKEL (reference sequence). The CDR3 loop reads CASSHPGANVLTF.

V is TRBV4-2 and J is TRBJ2-2; the D gene TCRdb calls, TRBD2, cannot be checked with no DNA. The CDR3 is 19 amino acids. CDR1 and CDR2 from the germline V gene are LGHNA and YNFKEQ. The CDR3 reads CASSQDMLAGDRSGGELFF.

This rearrangement joins TRBV6-4 to TRBJ2-3; with no DNA, the TCRdb D assignment of TRBD2 cannot be verified. The CDR3 extends over 17 amino acids. The germline gives CDR1 MRHNA, CDR2 SNTAGT. The CDR3 is CASSDGTSGRATDTQYF.

This chain links TRBV12-3 or TRBV12-4 with TRBJ2-5; TCRdb's D call, TRBD2, is unchecked because there is no DNA. The CDR3 loop spans 15 amino acids. CDR3 residues: CASSAQTSAQETQYF.

The rearrangement links TRBV2 to TRBJ2-1; the D call from TCRdb, TRBD1, cannot be confirmed without DNA. CDR3 size: 14 residues. Per germline, CDR1 SNHLY and CDR2 FYNNEI. The CDR3 loop is CASGGTNTYNEQFF.

The chain links TRBV5-4 to TRBJ2-7; TCRdb selects TRBD1, and the lack of DNA leaves this call unchecked. Germline V gives CDR1 SGHNT, CDR2 YYREEE (reference sequence). This CDR3 comprises 15 residues. The CDR3 loop is CASSYRDTMVDEQYF.

This chain joins TRBV29-1 and TRBJ2-6; TCRdb proposes TRBD1, but this gene call is untestable without DNA. CDR1 is SQVTM, CDR2 ANQGSEA, per germline. The CDR3 runs 17 residues. Here the CDR3 reads CSVGGQGRISGANVLTF.

CDR3 amino acids: CASSLANRELFF. This rearrangement joins TRBV7-9 to TRBJ2-2. This CDR3 is built from 12 residues. Germline-derived CDR1 and CDR2 are SEHNR and FQNEAQ (reference sequence).

V gene TRBV6-1 combines with J gene TRBJ2-1; no DNA is available, so the TRBD1 call from TCRdb remains unchecked. The CDR3 has 15 amino acids. CDR1 and CDR2 (germline): MNHNS, SASEGT. The CDR3 sequence is CASRPQGALYNEQFF.

The gene calls are TRBV7-6 and TRBJ1-4; TCRdb designates TRBD1, a call that cannot be tested without DNA. CDR1 SGHVS and CDR2 FNYEAQ come from the germline V gene. The CDR3 is made up of 15 amino acids. The CDR3 loop reads CASSSRTATNEKLFF.

V gene TRBV7-3 combines with J gene TRBJ2-1. From germline, CDR1 is SGHTA and CDR2 FQGTGA. CDR3 length: 15 residues. CDR3 in amino acids: CASRQSGSAYNEQFF.

This chain joins TRBV4-3 and TRBJ1-1. Germline CDR1 reads LGHNA; CDR2 reads YSLEER. The CDR3 consists of 13 residues. CDR3 amino acids: CASSQELVAEAFF.

The V call is TRBV7-2, the J call TRBJ2-6; TCRdb's assignment of TRBD2 cannot be checked, as there is no DNA. This CDR3 has 16 residues. From germline, CDR1 is SGHTA and CDR2 FQGNSA. The chain's CDR3 is CASSSPSRPRANVLTF. Complete variable domain (other parts from reference TRBV7-2 and TRBJ2-6): GAGVSQSPSNKVTEKGKDVELRCDPISGHTALYWYRQSLGQGLEFLIYFQGNSAPDKSGLPSDRFSAERTGGSVSTLTIQRTQQEDSAVYLCASSSPSRPRANVLTFGAGSRLTVL.

This sequence joins TRBV4-1 and TRBJ1-1; the TCRdb call, TRBD1, lacks DNA for checking. Germline V gives CDR1 MGHRA, CDR2 YSYEKL. The CDR3 covers 17 residues. CDR3: CASSHGSRGRMNTEAFF.

The rearrangement joins TRBV12-3 or TRBV12-4 to TRBJ1-1. The CDR3 length is 15 residues. The CDR3 sequence is CASSLRTVMNTEAFF.

The chain carries TRBV20-1 and TRBJ1-1. Germline V gene data show CDR1 as DFQATT and CDR2 as SNEGSKA (reference sequence). CDR3 length: 12 amino acids. CDR3 in amino acids: CSASRQNTEAFF.

The chain uses TRBV27 and TRBJ2-1. Germline V gives CDR1 MNHEY, CDR2 SMNVEV (reference sequence). There are 12 residues in the CDR3. CDR3 loop: CASSLVGDEQFF.

The V and J genes are TRBV29-1 and TRBJ1-1; without DNA, the TCRdb call of TRBD1 cannot be checked. Germline lookup yields CDR1 SQVTM and CDR2 ANQGSEA. The CDR3 is 12 residues long. CDR3 region: CSVKTGRPEAFF.

The rearrangement joins TRBV7-9 to TRBJ2-1; TCRdb calls TRBD2, which cannot be checked without DNA. The CDR3 totals 17 residues. Germline V gene data show CDR1 as SEHNR and CDR2 as FQNEAQ (reference sequence). The CDR3 reads CASSNPGTSGRYNEQFF. The full variable domain, rest sourced from reference TRBV7-9 and TRBJ2-1, is DTGVSQNPRHKITKRGQNVTFRCDPISEHNRLYWYRQTLGQGPEFLTYFQNEAQLEKSRLLSDRFSAERPKGSFSTLEIQRTEQGDSAMYLCASSNPGTSGRYNEQFFGPGTRLTVL.

V is TRBV7-2 and J is TRBJ2-1; there is no DNA to check the TCRdb D call of TRBD2. Germline V gene data show CDR1 as SGHTA and CDR2 as FQGNSA. This CDR3 has 19 residues. The CDR3 is CASSLAAREAFSSYNEQFF.

V usage is TRBV9 and J usage is TRBJ2-7; TCRdb's D call of TRBD1 is untestable without DNA. The V gene's germline CDR1 is SGDLS and CDR2 YYNGEE. The CDR3 runs to 14 residues. The CDR3 region is CASSVSGEAYEQYF.

The chain joins TRBV7-9 to TRBJ1-1. The CDR3 consists of 14 residues. CDR1 is SEHNR, CDR2 FQNEAQ, per germline (reference sequence). CDR3: CASGGPDKSTEAFF.